The 32 T cell receptor beta chains below come from one sample, sequenced in a study of blood T cell repertoires in COVID-19. Libraries were prepared by immunoSEQ multiplex PCR; TCRdb keeps only in-frame clonotypes and omits some of them. The table has 150,000 to 200,000 clones, around 87% seen once. The sequencing sample was made of peripheral blood. These TCRs come from a man younger than 35 with acute or convalescent COVID-19.

This clone was detected only a few times. The J gene is TRBJ2-3, the V gene TRBV5-4, with TRBD2 matching over 13 bases. Trimming cost V 4 bases and J 2 bases; bases outside gene matches: 4. CDR1 and CDR2 from the germline V gene are SGHNT and YYREEE (reference sequence). The CDR3 is made up of 16 amino acids. The CDR3 DNA sequence: TGTGCCAGCAGCAAGGGACTAGCGGGGAACACAGATACGCAGTATTTT. Translation: CASSKGLAGNTDTQYF.

This chain uses TRBV7-3 with TRBJ2-2, with 7 bases lining up with TRBD1. The length of the CDR3 is 16 residues. The J segment lost 4 bases and the V segment lost 5 bases, leaving 10 bases of the junction unmatched. Germline loops: CDR1 SGHTA, CDR2 FQGTGA. CDR3 coding DNA: TGTGCCAGCAGCCCCTCACCGGGACAGAGCACCGGGGAGCTGTTTTTT. Amino acids: CASSPSPGQSTGELFF.

This chain joins TRBV7-7 and TRBJ1-5; 8 bases are a match to TRBD1. With V trimmed by 4 bases and J by 7 bases, 15 bases remained unmatched. The CDR3 extends over 17 amino acids. The V gene's germline CDR1 is SSHAT and CDR2 FNYEAQ (reference sequence). The DNA for the CDR3 is TGTGCCAGCAGCTCACAGGGGGTCCCAGCTGTGTACCAGCCCCAGCATTTT. This encodes CASSSQGVPAVYQPQHF.

The genes are TRBV6-1 and TRBJ1-2; 7 bases fit TRBD1. With V trimmed by 3 bases and J by 7 bases, 5 bases remained unmatched. This CDR3 has 13 residues. The germline V gene has CDR1 MNHNS and CDR2 SASEGT. The chain's CDR3 is CASSDRGLFGYTF. DNA of the CDR3: TGTGCCAGCAGTGACAGGGGGTTGTTTGGCTACACCTTC.

V is TRBV10-3 and J is TRBJ2-7, with 10 bases matching TRBD1. Germline trimming cut 6 bases from V and 6 bases from J; bases unmatched to any gene: 5. Germline V gene lookup returns CDR1 ENHRY and CDR2 SYGVKD. The CDR3 length is 13 residues. The CDR3 is CAISRDRGSEQYF. The CDR3 nucleotides are TGTGCCATCAGCCGGGACAGGGGTTCCGAGCAGTACTTC.

The rearrangement links TRBV29-1 to TRBJ2-3; 9 bases match TRBD1. This CDR3 comprises 13 residues. From germline, CDR1 is SQVTM and CDR2 ANQGSEA. Losses at the gene ends were 7 bases for V and 3 bases for J; bases not matched to a gene: 5. The CDR3 loop is CSGRDRATDTQYF. As DNA, the CDR3 is TGCAGCGGACGGGACAGGGCAACAGATACGCAGTATTTT.

V usage is TRBV7-3 and J usage is TRBJ2-1; D is unclear. The CDR3 runs 15 residues. V was clipped by 5 bases and J by 0 bases, with 11 bases between them. CDR1 is SGHTA and CDR2 is FQGTGA in the germline V gene. The CDR3 coding sequence is TGTGCCAGCAGCCAAAAACCTAACTCCTACAATGAGCAGTTCTTC. Protein: CASSQKPNSYNEQFF.

This clone was counted a single time. V gene TRBV5-1 combines with J gene TRBJ1-1; D unclear. This CDR3 region has 15 residues. Per the germline V gene, CDR1 is SGHRS and CDR2 is YFSETQ. The V end was cut by 3 bases, the J end by 3 bases, with 15 bases between. CDR3 in amino acids: CASSSRAGRDTEAFF. In nucleotides, the CDR3 is TGCGCCAGCAGCTCAAGGGCGGGTAGGGACACTGAAGCTTTCTTT.

This clone was detected once. V and J are TRBV18 and TRBJ1-5; D not resolved. Between the trimmed V and J ends, which lost 3 bases and 2 bases, there was a span of 17 bases. Germline V gene data show CDR1 as KGHSH and CDR2 as LQKENI. This CDR3 spans 17 amino acids. CDR3 sequence reads: CASSPTSQPRGNQPQHF. As DNA, the CDR3 is TGTGCCAGCTCACCTACGTCCCAGCCGAGGGGCAATCAGCCCCAGCATTTT.

The rearrangement uses TRBV9 and TRBJ2-5; a weak D match, TRBD2 (6 bases). V dropped 4 bases and J dropped 5 bases, with 21 bases sitting between them. The CDR3 extends over 16 amino acids. Germline CDR1 is SGDLS and CDR2 is YYNGEE. The CDR3: CASSTAAGQTLETQYF. The CDR3 nucleotides read TGTGCCAGCAGCACCGCAGCGGGCCAGACCCTCGAGACCCAGTACTTC.

V and J are TRBV19 and TRBJ1-6, with 10 bases lining up with TRBD1. CDR3 length equals 16 residues. Germline CDR1 reads LNHDA; CDR2 reads SQIVND (reference sequence). The ends lost 4 bases at V and 9 bases at J; junction bases unmatched: 9. CDR3 protein: CASSRSGQGNGSPLHF. CDR3 in DNA: TGTGCCAGTAGTAGATCGGGACAGGGGAACGGTTCACCCCTCCACTTT.

The J gene is TRBJ2-1, the V gene TRBV30, with TRBD2 matching 14 bases. V was pared by 2 bases and J by 3 bases, with 6 bases of the junction left unmatched. The CDR3 spans 17 residues. CDR1 and CDR2 (germline): GTSNPN, SVGIG (reference sequence). As DNA, the CDR3 is TGTGCCTGGAGTAAAGGGACTAGCGGGGGATACTACAATGAGCAGTTCTTC. Its protein is CAWSKGTSGGYYNEQFF.

This clone was seen only once. The chain couples TRBV5-4 to TRBJ2-2, with D tentatively TRBD2 (6 bases). Trimming stripped 4 bases from V and 3 bases from J, with 10 bases between. This CDR3 spans 14 amino acids. Germline V gives CDR1 SGHNT, CDR2 YYREEE (reference sequence). The CDR3: CASSLGGHTGELFF. The CDR3 DNA reads TGTGCCAGCAGCCTCGGGGGTCACACCGGGGAGCTGTTTTTT.

The chain recombines TRBV2 with TRBJ1-3; possibly TRBD1 for D (6 bases). The CDR3 spans 14 residues. Germline CDR1 SNHLY, CDR2 FYNNEI. V was pared by 7 bases and J by 0 bases, with 10 bases between. CDR3 bases: TGTGCCAGCAAGAAAGGGGGCTCTGGAAACACCATATATTTT. This sequence encodes CASKKGGSGNTIYF.

This chain connects TRBV13 to TRBJ2-3, with TRBD1 as a possible D gene (5 bases). The germline gives CDR1 PRHDT, CDR2 FYEKMQ (reference sequence). This CDR3 is 15 amino acids long. Between the trimmed V and J ends, which lost 2 bases and 0 bases, there was a span of 9 bases. The CDR3 DNA sequence: TGTGCCAGCAGCTTATTCGCAGGGAGCACAGATACGCAGTATTTT. It is translated as CASSLFAGSTDTQYF.

The V and J genes are TRBV7-3 and TRBJ1-2; D is perhaps TRBD1 (6 bases). Germline V CDR1 and CDR2: SGHTA, FQGTGA. Trimming pared 1 base from V and 4 bases from J, leaving 13 bases between. The CDR3 totals 15 residues. CDR3 nucleotide sequence: TGTGCCAGCAGCTTAATCGGGGGGCGGACCTATGGCTACACCTTC. This translates into CASSLIGGRTYGYTF. Combining the CDR3 with reference TRBV7-3 and TRBJ1-2 gives the whole variable domain GAGVSQTPSNKVTEKGKYVELRCDPISGHTALYWYRQSLGQGPEFLIYFQGTGAADDSGLPNDRFFAVRPEGSVSTLKIQRTERGDSAVYLCASSLIGGRTYGYTFGSGTRLTVV.

This chain uses TRBV4-1 with TRBJ2-1; D perhaps matches TRBD1 (6 bases). CDR3 length: 13 residues. Trimming stripped 9 bases from V and 5 bases from J, with 14 bases between. Germline CDR1 and CDR2: MGHRA and YSYEKL. The DNA for the CDR3 is TGCGCCAGTTCGACAGGAACAAACAATGAGCAGTTCTTC. Encoded protein: CASSTGTNNEQFF.

DNA for the CDR3: TGTGCCTGGAGTGCTGGACTGCATGAGACTGAAGCTTTCTTT. The encoded protein is CAWSAGLHETEAFF. This sequence joins TRBV30 and TRBJ1-1; no reliable D call. This CDR3 region has 14 residues. Germline V gene sequence: CDR1 GTSNPN, CDR2 SVGIG (reference sequence). The V gene lost 1 base and the J gene lost 5 bases, with 14 bases spanning the gap.

CDR3 DNA sequence: TGTGCCAGTACTCCCTACCAGGGGGCGGGCACTGAAGCTTTCTTT. This codes for CASTPYQGAGTEAFF. The chain recombines TRBV19 with TRBJ1-1; 8 bases are a match to TRBD1. The ends lost 7 bases at V and 4 bases at J; junction bases unmatched: 11. Looked up from germline, CDR1 is LNHDA and CDR2 is SQIVND (reference sequence). The CDR3 extends over 15 amino acids.

The gene calls are TRBV7-3 and TRBJ2-3; perhaps TRBD2 as D (6 bases). There are 16 residues in the CDR3. With 2 bases removed from V and 0 bases from J, the gap between germline ends came to 12 bases. Per the germline V gene, CDR1 is SGHTA and CDR2 is FQGTGA. This chain's CDR3 is CASSLLASASTDTQYF. CDR3 in DNA: TGTGCCAGCAGCTTACTGGCTAGCGCTAGCACAGATACGCAGTATTTT.

This clone was recorded only once. This sequence joins TRBV3-1 (or the pseudogene TRBV3-2) and TRBJ2-1; 9 nucleotides match TRBD1. Germline loops: CDR1 LGHDT, CDR2 YNNKEL (reference sequence). CDR3 length: 15 amino acids. Germline trimming cut 1 base from V and 4 bases from J; bases unmatched to any gene: 2. CDR3 sequence reads: CASSQAGQGYNEQFF. CDR3 in DNA: TGTGCCAGCAGCCAAGCGGGACAGGGTTACAATGAGCAGTTCTTC.

This chain uses TRBV5-1 with TRBJ2-3; 9 nucleotides match TRBD2. CDR3 length: 16 residues. The V segment lost 0 bases and the J segment 5 bases; nucleotides outside the gene matches: 7. CDR1 and CDR2 from the germline V gene are SGHRS and YFSETQ. The chain's CDR3 is CASSLVGGGAIDTQYF. The CDR3 DNA is TGCGCCAGCAGCTTGGTTGGCGGGGGGGCGATAGATACGCAGTATTTT.

V usage is TRBV10-1 and J usage is TRBJ2-5; tentatively, D is TRBD1 (6 bases). V dropped 5 bases and J dropped 5 bases, with 15 bases sitting between them. The germline V gene has CDR1 WNHNN and CDR2 SYGVQD (reference sequence). This CDR3 region has 14 residues. Here the CDR3 reads CASSKDSVSETQYF. The DNA for the CDR3 is TGCGCCAGCAGTAAGGACAGTGTGAGTGAGACCCAGTACTTC.

This chain uses TRBV5-5 with TRBJ1-5; weak D call: TRBD1 (5 bases). Looked up from germline, CDR1 is SGHKS and CDR2 is YYEKEE (reference sequence). Trimming removed 1 base at V and 9 bases at J, with 11 bases between. This CDR3 spans 13 amino acids. Here the CDR3 reads CASSLQGNGPQHF. The CDR3 nucleotides read TGTGCCAGCAGCTTGCAGGGTAATGGGCCCCAGCATTTT.

This chain uses TRBV30 with TRBJ2-6; TRBD1 agrees at 8 bases. Germline V gene sequence: CDR1 GTSNPN, CDR2 SVGIG (reference sequence). This CDR3 comprises 17 residues. The J segment lost 0 bases and the V segment lost 2 bases, leaving 6 bases of the junction unmatched. The CDR3 DNA sequence: TGTGCCTGGAGTTGGGACAGGACCTTCTCTGGGGCCAACGTCCTGACTTTC. It encodes CAWSWDRTFSGANVLTF.

The rearrangement links TRBV3-1 (or the pseudogene TRBV3-2) to TRBJ2-1; possibly TRBD2 for D (6 bases). Deletions cut 0 bases from V and 0 bases from J, with 12 bases between. The length of the CDR3 is 17 residues. Germline loops: CDR1 LGHDT, CDR2 YNNKEL (reference sequence). The CDR3 DNA is TGTGCCAGCAGCCAAGAGATCTCTAGCGCCTCCTACAATGAGCAGTTCTTC. Amino acids: CASSQEISSASYNEQFF.

Here the CDR3 reads CASSVEVSSYNSPLHF. CDR3 coding DNA: TGTGCCAGCAGCGTAGAAGTGAGCTCCTATAATTCACCCCTCCACTTT. The chain is built from TRBV9 and TRBJ1-6; no clear D. V was pared by 0 bases and J by 0 bases, with 7 bases between. The CDR3 has 16 residues. Germline-derived CDR1 and CDR2 are SGDLS and YYNGEE.

J is TRBJ1-2 and V is TRBV6-6; 9 nucleotides align to TRBD1. The V segment lost 5 bases and the J segment 6 bases; nucleotides outside the gene matches: 1. Germline V gene lookup returns CDR1 MNHNY and CDR2 SVGAGI (reference sequence). This CDR3 spans 12 amino acids. The CDR3 spells CASSRQGDGYTF. Here the CDR3 DNA reads TGTGCCAGCAGTCGACAGGGGGATGGCTACACCTTC.

The gene calls are TRBV19 and TRBJ1-5; 10 bases align to TRBD1. V dropped 4 bases and J dropped 0; count of bases not matched to a gene: 0. The CDR3 extends over 15 amino acids. Germline V gene lookup returns CDR1 LNHDA and CDR2 SQIVND (reference sequence). The CDR3 DNA reads as TGTGCCAGTAGTAGACAGGGGGCTAGCAATCAGCCCCAGCATTTT. Residues: CASSRQGASNQPQHF.

The chain employs TRBV19 and TRBJ2-5; D might be TRBD2 (6 bases). The germline V gene has CDR1 LNHDA and CDR2 SQIVND (reference sequence). V was shortened by 1 base and J by 1 base, with 16 bases between the two germline ends. The CDR3 covers 17 residues. This CDR3 is CASSIVGGPWGQETQYF. In DNA, the CDR3 is TGTGCCAGTAGTATAGTGGGGGGACCCTGGGGCCAAGAGACCCAGTACTTC. The full variable domain, with the rest looked up from reference TRBV19 and TRBJ2-5, is DGGITQSPKYLFRKEGQNVTLSCEQNLNHDAMYWYRQDPGQGLRLIYYSQIVNDFQKGDIAEGYSVSREKKESFPLTVTSAQKNPTAFYLCASSIVGGPWGQETQYFGPGTRLLVL.

This chain connects TRBV7-2 to TRBJ2-1; tentatively, D is TRBD2 (7 bases). The CDR3 extends over 17 amino acids. CDR1 SGHTA and CDR2 FQGNSA come from the germline V gene. V dropped 5 bases and J dropped 9 bases, with 26 bases sitting between them. The CDR3 sequence: CASSRWGAAGPAGEQFF. CDR3 nucleotides: TGTGCCAGCAGCAGGTGGGGGGCAGCGGGGCCTGCTGGTGAGCAGTTCTTC.

The V gene is TRBV14, the J gene TRBJ2-3; D is unclear. With 1 base removed from V and 8 bases from J, the gap between germline ends came to 10 bases. In germline, CDR1 is SGHDN, CDR2 FVKESK. CDR3 length equals 13 residues. CDR3 residues: CASSQVGVGTQYF. The CDR3 coding sequence is TGTGCCAGCAGCCAAGTCGGAGTGGGTACGCAGTATTTT.